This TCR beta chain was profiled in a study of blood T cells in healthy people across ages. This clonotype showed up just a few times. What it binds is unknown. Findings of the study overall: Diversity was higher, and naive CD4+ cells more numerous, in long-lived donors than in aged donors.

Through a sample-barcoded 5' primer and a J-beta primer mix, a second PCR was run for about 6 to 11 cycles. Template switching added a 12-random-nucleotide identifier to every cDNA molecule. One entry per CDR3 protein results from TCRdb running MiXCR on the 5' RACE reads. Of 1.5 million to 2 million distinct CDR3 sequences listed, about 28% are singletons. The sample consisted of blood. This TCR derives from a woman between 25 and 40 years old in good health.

The CDR3 DNA reads TGTGCCGGGGGAGCGGGAGGGGAAGAGACCCAGTACTTC. Protein sequence: CAGGAGGEETQYF. This chain uses TRBV30 with TRBJ2-5; 10 positions agree with TRBD2. The trim removed 8 bases at V and 3 bases at J, leaving 6 bases unmatched. The CDR3 covers 13 residues. Germline CDR1 GTSNPN, CDR2 SVGIG (reference sequence).